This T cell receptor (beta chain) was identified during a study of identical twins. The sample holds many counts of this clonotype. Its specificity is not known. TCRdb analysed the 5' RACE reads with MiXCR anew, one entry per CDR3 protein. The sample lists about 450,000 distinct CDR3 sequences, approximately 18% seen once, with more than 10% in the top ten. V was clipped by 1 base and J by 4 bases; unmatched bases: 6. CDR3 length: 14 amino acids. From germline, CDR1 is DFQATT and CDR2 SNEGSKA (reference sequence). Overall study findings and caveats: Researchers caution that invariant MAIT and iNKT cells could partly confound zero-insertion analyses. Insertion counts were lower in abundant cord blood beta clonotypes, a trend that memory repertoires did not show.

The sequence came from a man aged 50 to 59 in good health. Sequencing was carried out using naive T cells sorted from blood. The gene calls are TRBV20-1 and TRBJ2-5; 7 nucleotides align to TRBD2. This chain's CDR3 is CSARGLAAGETQYF. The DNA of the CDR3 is TGCAGTGCTAGAGGTCTAGCGGCTGGAGAGACCCAGTACTTC.